These T cell receptor beta chains were read from a single sample in a study of identical twins. TCRdb ran MiXCR on the 5' RACE reads and lists one entry per CDR3 protein. The repertoire has under 300,000 distinct CDR3 sequences, roughly 13% of them found once; the top ten carry approximately 4%. These data were also filed under a second study, of yellow fever vaccine responses in identical twins.

The sequenced material came from memory (CD45RO+) T cells sorted from blood. These receptors came from a woman in her late teens or twenties in good health. Both conserved end residues are part of each CDR3. A D gene is named only where the DNA matches it firmly. Only some rows state a clone size, as once, few, many or a class for expanded clones.

V gene,clone size,J gene,D gene,CDR3 DNA,CDR3 protein
TRBV5-1,.,TRBJ2-1,.,TGCGCCAGCAGCTTTACGGACGAGAATGAGCAGTTCTTC,CASSFTDENEQFF
TRBV12-3/TRBV12-4,many,TRBJ2-3,.,TGTGCCAGCAGTCTTGAGGACCGCAGCACAGATACGCAGTATTTT,CASSLEDRSTDTQYF
TRBV3-1,.,TRBJ2-2,TRBD2,TGTGCCAGCAGCTCCGGACTAGCGGGAGTAGGGGAGCTGTTTTTT,CASSSGLAGVGELFF
TRBV7-2,few,TRBJ2-5,.,TGTGCCAGCAGCTTAGCCCAGGGGTGGGGAGAGACCCAGTACTTC,CASSLAQGWGETQYF
TRBV5-1,few,TRBJ2-7,TRBD1,TGCGCCAGCAGCCCAGGACAGGGGGCAGACGAGCAGTACTTC,CASSPGQGADEQYF
TRBV20-1,once,TRBJ2-2,TRBD2,TGCAGTGCTAGACTAGCGGGGAGAAACACCGGGGAGCTGTTTTTT,CSARLAGRNTGELFF
TRBV12-3/TRBV12-4,many,TRBJ2-7,.,TGTGCCAGCAGGGACCGCGGGGAGCAGTACTTC,CASRDRGEQYF
TRBV28,.,TRBJ1-2,.,TGTGCCAGCAGTCCTTTCACCGCTAACTATGGCTACACCTTC,CASSPFTANYGYTF
TRBV18,few,TRBJ2-1,.,TGTGCCAGCTCACCGGCAGGGAGTAATGAGCAGTTCTTC,CASSPAGSNEQFF
TRBV7-9,few,TRBJ2-5,TRBD2,TGTGCCAGCATCGCTAGCGGGAGCCAAGAGACCCAGTACTTC,CASIASGSQETQYF
TRBV7-6,.,TRBJ2-1,.,TGTGCCAGCACCGCCCGGGATGAGCAGTTCTTC,CASTARDEQFF
TRBV6-4,many,TRBJ2-1,TRBD2,TGTGCCAGCGGGGAGGGCGGGGAACACAATGAGCAGTTCTTC,CASGEGGEHNEQFF
TRBV28,many,TRBJ2-1,TRBD2,TGTGCCAGCAGTGAAATCGGGGGGGGGAAGAACAATGAGCAGTTCTTC,CASSEIGGGKNNEQFF
TRBV3-1,few,TRBJ2-5,TRBD1,TGTGCCAGCAGCCACCGGACAGGGATCCTAGGGACCCAGTACTTC,CASSHRTGILGTQYF
TRBV19,.,TRBJ2-7,TRBD1,TGTGCCAGTAGTCTCCGACAGGGCGACGAGCGGTACTTC,CASSLRQGDERYF
TRBV5-1,.,TRBJ1-2,TRBD1,TGCGCCAGCAGCTTAAAACAGGGGGCGAGTGGCTACACCTTC,CASSLKQGASGYTF
TRBV12-3/TRBV12-4,.,TRBJ1-6,TRBD1,TGTGCCAGCAGTTCGACAGGGACAGGGGGCAGGTCACCCCTCCACTTT,CASSSTGTGGRSPLHF
TRBV27,.,TRBJ1-4,.,TGTGCCAGCAGTTTTATCGGGGGTAGTGAAAAACTGTTTTTT,CASSFIGGSEKLFF